This TCR beta chain comes out of a study of human T cells and chemical hapten exposure. Time point indicated: patch test 1, 2 weeks after DPC sensitization. Described treatment: therapeutic diphenylcyclopropenone sensitization with weekly scalp DPC. TCRdb fed the RACE reads into MiXCR, producing one record per CDR3 protein. The sample yields some 87,000 distinct CDR3 sequences, 10% seen once. The J segment lost 0 bases and the V segment lost 6 bases, leaving 5 bases of the junction unmatched. The CDR3 contains 15 residues. The germline V gene has CDR1 SNHLY and CDR2 FYNNEI. The source was whole blood, collected in connection with sensitization to the hapten diphenylcyclopropenone (DPC). The rearrangement joins TRBV2 to TRBJ1-3; 7 positions match TRBD1. The source is a woman in her forties or fifties with alopecia areata. Some clones in this sample may be carry-over from other donors' samples. Here the CDR3 DNA reads TGTGCCAGCAGCGCACAGGGGAGCTCTGGAAACACCATATATTTT. Encoded protein: CASSAQGSSGNTIYF.